One sample yielded the 2 T cell receptor beta chains listed below, sequenced in a study of shared clonotypes between healthy human individuals (dated by TCRdb to 2018 to 2020). Receptors were amplified or captured by the immunoSEQ multiplex PCR assay. Not all clones reach the TCRdb copy of this immuneACCESS table, which keeps in-frame sequences only. Checked studies attribute under half of the gap to unresolved V genes and leave the rest unexplained. The sample has about 2 million clones on record, 85% to 95% of them singletons. The ten largest clones represent around 0.13% of the sample. Sample: naive CD4+ T cells sorted from blood. In light of the paper, this sample's cell subset or site label describes: CD45RA+ positively selected. These receptor sequences come from a young man in good health.

The genes are TRBV5-1 and TRBJ2-3; a possible D gene is TRBD1 (6 bases). CDR3 size: 14 residues. V lost 2 bases, J lost 5 bases, and 12 bases lay in between. Germline CDR1 SGHRS, CDR2 YFSETQ. The CDR3 region is CASSFGQRGDTQYF. The CDR3 DNA follows: TGCGCCAGCAGCTTCGGACAGAGGGGAGATACGCAGTATTTT. The variable domain in full, with the rest retrieved from reference TRBV5-1 and TRBJ2-3, is KAGVTQTPRYLIKTRGQQVTLSCSPISGHRSVSWYQQTPGQGLQFLFEYFSETQRNKGNFPGRFSGRQFSNSRSEMNVSTLELGDSALYLCASSFGQRGDTQYFGPGTRLTVL.

The J gene is TRBJ1-1, the V gene TRBV29-1, with D possibly matching TRBD1 (5 bases). CDR1 SQVTM and CDR2 ANQGSEA come from the germline V gene. This CDR3 has 12 amino acids. Trimming stripped 4 bases from V and 0 bases from J, with 6 bases between. The DNA for the CDR3 is TGCAGCGTTGGACAGATGAACACTGAAGCTTTCTTT. Its protein product is CSVGQMNTEAFF.